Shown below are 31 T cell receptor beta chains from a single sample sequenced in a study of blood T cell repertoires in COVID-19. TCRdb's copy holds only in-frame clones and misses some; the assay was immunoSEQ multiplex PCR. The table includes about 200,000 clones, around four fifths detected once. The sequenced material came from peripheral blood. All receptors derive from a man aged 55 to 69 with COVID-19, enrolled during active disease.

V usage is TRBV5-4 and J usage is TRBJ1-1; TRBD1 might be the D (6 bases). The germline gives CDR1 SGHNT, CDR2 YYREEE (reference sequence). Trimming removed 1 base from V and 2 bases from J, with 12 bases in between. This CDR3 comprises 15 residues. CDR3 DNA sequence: TGTGCCAGCAGCTTGCCAGGGGTAGGTAACACTGAAGCTTTCTTT. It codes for CASSLPGVGNTEAFF.

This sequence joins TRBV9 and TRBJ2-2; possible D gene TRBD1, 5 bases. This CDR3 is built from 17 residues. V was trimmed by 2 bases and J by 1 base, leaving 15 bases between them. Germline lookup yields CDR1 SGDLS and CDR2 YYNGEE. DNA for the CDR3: TGTGCCAGCAGCGTTAGGGCGGACATTCTGAACACCGGGGAGCTGTTTTTT. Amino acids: CASSVRADILNTGELFF.

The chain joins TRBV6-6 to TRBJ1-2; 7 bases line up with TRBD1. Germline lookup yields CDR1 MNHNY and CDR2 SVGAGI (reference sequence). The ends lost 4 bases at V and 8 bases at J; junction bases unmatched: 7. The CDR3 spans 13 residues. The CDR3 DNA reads TGTGCCAGCAGTTTAGACAGGGCAGGGGGCTACACCTTC. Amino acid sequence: CASSLDRAGGYTF.

DNA of the CDR3: TGTGCCAGCGCGTCCGGGGCCAACGTCCTGACTTTC. Encoded protein: CASASGANVLTF. The chain has TRBV10-3 and TRBJ2-6; D is unresolved. Germline loops: CDR1 ENHRY, CDR2 SYGVKD. The CDR3 contains 12 residues. V was trimmed by 10 bases and J by 4 bases, leaving 8 bases between them.

In DNA, the CDR3 is TGTGCCAGCAGCACCTGGGACAGCGTCAGCTATGGCTACACCTTC. It translates to CASSTWDSVSYGYTF. The V and J genes are TRBV11-1 and TRBJ1-2; 7 bases match TRBD1. This CDR3 spans 15 amino acids. After removal of 5 bases from V and 4 bases from J, the junction contained 10 bases not matched to a gene. The germline V gene has CDR1 SGHAT and CDR2 FQDESV (reference sequence).

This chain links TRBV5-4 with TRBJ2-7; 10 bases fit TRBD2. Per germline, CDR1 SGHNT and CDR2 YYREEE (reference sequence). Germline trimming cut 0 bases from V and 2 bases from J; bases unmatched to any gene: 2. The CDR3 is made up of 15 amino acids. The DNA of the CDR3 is TGTGCCAGCAGCTTGGCTGGACTAGCGGCCTACGAGCAGTACTTC. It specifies CASSLAGLAAYEQYF.

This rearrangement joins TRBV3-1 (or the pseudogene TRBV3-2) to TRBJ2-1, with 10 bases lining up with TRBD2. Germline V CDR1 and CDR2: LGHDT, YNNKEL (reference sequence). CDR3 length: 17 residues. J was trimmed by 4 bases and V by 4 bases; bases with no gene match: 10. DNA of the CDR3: TGTGCCAGCAGCCTATTACCTAGCGGGAGCCTTTACAATGAGCAGTTCTTC. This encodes CASSLLPSGSLYNEQFF.

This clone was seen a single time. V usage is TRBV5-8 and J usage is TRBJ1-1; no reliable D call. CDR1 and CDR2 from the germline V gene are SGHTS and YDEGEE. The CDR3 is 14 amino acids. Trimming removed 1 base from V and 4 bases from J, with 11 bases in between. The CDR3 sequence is CASSLRGARTEAFF. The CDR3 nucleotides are TGTGCCAGCAGCTTGCGGGGTGCGCGCACTGAAGCTTTCTTT.

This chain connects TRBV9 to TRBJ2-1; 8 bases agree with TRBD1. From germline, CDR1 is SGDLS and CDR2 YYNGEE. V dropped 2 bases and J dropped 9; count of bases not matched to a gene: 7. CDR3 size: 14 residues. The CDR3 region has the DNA TGTGCCAGCAGCGTGGGACAGGCCGGTGCTGAGCAGTTCTTC. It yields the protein CASSVGQAGAEQFF.

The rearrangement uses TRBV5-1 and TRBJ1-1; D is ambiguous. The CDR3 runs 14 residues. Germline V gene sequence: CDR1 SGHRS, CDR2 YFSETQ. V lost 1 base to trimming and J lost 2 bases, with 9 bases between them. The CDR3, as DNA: TGCGCCAGCAGCTTGTCCCAGGTAAACACTGAAGCTTTCTTT. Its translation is CASSLSQVNTEAFF. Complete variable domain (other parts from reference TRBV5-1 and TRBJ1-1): KAGVTQTPRYLIKTRGQQVTLSCSPISGHRSVSWYQQTPGQGLQFLFEYFSETQRNKGNFPGRFSGRQFSNSRSEMNVSTLELGDSALYLCASSLSQVNTEAFFGQGTRLTVV.

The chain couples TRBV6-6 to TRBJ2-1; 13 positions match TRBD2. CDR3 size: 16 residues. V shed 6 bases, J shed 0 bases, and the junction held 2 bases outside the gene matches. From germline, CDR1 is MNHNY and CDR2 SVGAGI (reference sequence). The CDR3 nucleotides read TGTGCCAGCAGCCGACTAGCGGGAGGCTCCTACAATGAGCAGTTCTTC. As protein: CASSRLAGGSYNEQFF.

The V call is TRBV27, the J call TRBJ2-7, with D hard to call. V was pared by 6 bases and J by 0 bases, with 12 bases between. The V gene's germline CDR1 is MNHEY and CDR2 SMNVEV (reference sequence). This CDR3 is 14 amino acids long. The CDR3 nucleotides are TGTGCCAGCAGATCTGAGTCGCCCTCCTACGAGCAGTACTTC. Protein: CASRSESPSYEQYF.

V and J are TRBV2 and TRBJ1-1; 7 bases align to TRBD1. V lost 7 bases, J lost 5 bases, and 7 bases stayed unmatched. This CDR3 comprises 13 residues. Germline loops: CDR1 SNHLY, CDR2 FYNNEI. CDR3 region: CASTDRERTEAFF. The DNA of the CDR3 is TGTGCCAGCACCGACAGGGAAAGGACTGAAGCTTTCTTT.

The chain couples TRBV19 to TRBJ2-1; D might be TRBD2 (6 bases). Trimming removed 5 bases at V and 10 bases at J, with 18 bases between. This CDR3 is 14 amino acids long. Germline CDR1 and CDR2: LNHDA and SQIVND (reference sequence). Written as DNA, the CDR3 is TGTGCCAGTAGTGCGGGGCAAAGGTCGATGGAGCAGTTCTTC. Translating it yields CASSAGQRSMEQFF.

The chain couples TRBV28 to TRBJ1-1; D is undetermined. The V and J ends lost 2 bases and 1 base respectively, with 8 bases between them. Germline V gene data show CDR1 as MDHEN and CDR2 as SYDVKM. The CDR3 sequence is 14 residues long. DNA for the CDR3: TGTGCCAGCAGTTTACTTAGTGGGAACACTGAAGCTTTCTTT. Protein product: CASSLLSGNTEAFF.

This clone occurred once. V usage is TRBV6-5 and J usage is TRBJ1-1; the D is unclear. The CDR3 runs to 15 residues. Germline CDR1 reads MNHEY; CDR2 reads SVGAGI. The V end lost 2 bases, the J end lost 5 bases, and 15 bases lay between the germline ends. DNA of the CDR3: TGTGCCAGCAGTTACCTCCCGGGTCTGGAAACTGAAGCTTTCTTT. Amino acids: CASSYLPGLETEAFF.

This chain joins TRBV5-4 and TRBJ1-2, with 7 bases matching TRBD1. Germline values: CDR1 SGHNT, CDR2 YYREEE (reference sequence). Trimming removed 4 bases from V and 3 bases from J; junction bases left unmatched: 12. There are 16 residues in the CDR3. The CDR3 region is CASSPRTRQGDYGYTF. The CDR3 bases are TGTGCCAGCAGCCCCCGAACCAGACAGGGAGACTATGGCTACACCTTC.

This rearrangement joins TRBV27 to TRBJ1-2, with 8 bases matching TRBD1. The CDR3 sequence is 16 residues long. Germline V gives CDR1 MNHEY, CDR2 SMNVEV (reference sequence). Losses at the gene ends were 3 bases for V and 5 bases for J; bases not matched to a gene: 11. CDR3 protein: CASSFNPGTGAYGYTF. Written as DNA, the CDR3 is TGTGCCAGCAGTTTCAACCCCGGGACAGGCGCTTATGGCTACACCTTC.

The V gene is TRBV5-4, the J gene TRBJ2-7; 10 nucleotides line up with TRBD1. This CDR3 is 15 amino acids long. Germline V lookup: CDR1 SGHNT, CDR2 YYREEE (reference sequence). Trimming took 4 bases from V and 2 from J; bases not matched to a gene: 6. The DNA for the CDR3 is TGTGCCAGCAGCCCAGGGACAGGGGTTACCTACGAGCAGTACTTC. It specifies CASSPGTGVTYEQYF.

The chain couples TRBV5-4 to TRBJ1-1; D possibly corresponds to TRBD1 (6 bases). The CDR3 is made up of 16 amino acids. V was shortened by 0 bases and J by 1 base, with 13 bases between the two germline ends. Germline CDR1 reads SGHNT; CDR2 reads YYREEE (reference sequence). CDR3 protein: CASSLARGGQNTEAFF. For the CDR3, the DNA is TGTGCCAGCAGCTTGGCACGGGGGGGGCAGAACACTGAAGCTTTCTTT. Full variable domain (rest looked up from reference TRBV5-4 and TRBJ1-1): ETGVTQSPTHLIKTRGQQVTLRCSSQSGHNTVSWYQQALGQGPQFIFQYYREEENGRGNFPPRFSGLQFPNYSSELNVNALELDDSALYLCASSLARGGQNTEAFFGQGTRLTVV.

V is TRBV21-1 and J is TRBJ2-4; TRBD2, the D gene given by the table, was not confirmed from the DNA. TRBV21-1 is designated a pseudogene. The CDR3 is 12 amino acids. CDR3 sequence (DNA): TGTGCCAGCACCATGAGGTTAAACATTCAGTACTTC. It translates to CASTMRLNIQYF.

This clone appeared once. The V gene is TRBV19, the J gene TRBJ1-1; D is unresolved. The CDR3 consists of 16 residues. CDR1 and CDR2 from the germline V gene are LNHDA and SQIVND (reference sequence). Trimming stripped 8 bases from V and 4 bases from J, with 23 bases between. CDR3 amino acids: CASQVFGVQAGTEAFF. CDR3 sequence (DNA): TGTGCCAGTCAAGTATTTGGTGTCCAGGCTGGCACTGAAGCTTTCTTT.

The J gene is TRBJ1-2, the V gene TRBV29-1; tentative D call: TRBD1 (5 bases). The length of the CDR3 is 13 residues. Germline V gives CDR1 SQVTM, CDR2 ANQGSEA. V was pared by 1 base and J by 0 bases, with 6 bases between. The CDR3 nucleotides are TGCAGCGTTGAAGGGGGGGCTAACTATGGCTACACCTTC. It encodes CSVEGGANYGYTF.

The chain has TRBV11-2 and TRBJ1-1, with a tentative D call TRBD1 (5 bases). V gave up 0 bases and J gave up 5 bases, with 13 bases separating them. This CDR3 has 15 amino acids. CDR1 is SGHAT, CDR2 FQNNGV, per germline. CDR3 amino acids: CASSLDPGVRTEAFF. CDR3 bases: TGTGCCAGCAGCTTAGATCCGGGGGTTCGAACTGAAGCTTTCTTT. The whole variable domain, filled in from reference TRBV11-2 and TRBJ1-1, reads EAGVAQSPRYKIIEKRQSVAFWCNPISGHATLYWYQQILGQGPKLLIQFQNNGVVDDSQLPKDRFSAERLKGVDSTLKIQPAKLEDSAVYLCASSLDPGVRTEAFFGQGTRLTVV.

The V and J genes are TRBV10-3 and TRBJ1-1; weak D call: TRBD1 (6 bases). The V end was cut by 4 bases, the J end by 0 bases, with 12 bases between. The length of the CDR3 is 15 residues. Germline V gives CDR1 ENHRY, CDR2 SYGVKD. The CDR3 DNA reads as TGTGCCATCAGTGGGTCCTCAGGGGTGAACACTGAAGCTTTCTTT. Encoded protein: CAISGSSGVNTEAFF.

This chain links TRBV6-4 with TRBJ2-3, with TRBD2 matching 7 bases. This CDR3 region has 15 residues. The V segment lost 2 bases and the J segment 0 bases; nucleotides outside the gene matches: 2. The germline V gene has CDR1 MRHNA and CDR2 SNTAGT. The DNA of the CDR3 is TGTGCCAGCAGTGACACGGGAGGTAGCACAGATACGCAGTATTTT. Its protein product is CASSDTGGSTDTQYF.

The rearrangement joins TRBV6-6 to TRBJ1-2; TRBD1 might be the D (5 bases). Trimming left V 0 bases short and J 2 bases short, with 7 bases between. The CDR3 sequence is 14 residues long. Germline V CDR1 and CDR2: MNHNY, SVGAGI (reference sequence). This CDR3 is CASSYSGGNYGYTF. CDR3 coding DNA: TGTGCCAGCAGTTACTCTGGGGGGAACTATGGCTACACCTTC.

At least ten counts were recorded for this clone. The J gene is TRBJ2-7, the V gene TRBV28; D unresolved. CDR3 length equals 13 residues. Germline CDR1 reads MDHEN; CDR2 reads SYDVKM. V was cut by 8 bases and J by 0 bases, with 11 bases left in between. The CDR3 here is CASFSPVSYEQYF. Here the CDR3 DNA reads TGTGCCAGCTTCTCCCCGGTCTCCTACGAGCAGTACTTC.

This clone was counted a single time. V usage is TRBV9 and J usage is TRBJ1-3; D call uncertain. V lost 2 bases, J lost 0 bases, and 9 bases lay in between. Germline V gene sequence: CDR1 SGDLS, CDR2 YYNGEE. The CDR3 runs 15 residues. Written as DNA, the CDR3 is TGTGCCAGCAGCGTGGTGGGAGGCTCTGGAAACACCATATATTTT. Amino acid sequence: CASSVVGGSGNTIYF.

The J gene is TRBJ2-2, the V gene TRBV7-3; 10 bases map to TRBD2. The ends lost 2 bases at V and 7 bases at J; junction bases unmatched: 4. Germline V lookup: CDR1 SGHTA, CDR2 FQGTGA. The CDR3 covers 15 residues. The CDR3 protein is CASSLLAGEVGELFF. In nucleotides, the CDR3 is TGTGCCAGCAGCTTACTAGCGGGAGAGGTCGGGGAGCTGTTTTTT. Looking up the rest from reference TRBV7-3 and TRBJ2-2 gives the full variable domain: GAGVSQTPSNKVTEKGKYVELRCDPISGHTALYWYRQSLGQGPEFLIYFQGTGAADDSGLPNDRFFAVRPEGSVSTLKIQRTERGDSAVYLCASSLLAGEVGELFFGEGSRLTVL.

The CDR3 DNA reads as TGCGCCAGCAGACCAGGACAGGGTACTGAAGCTTTCTTT. It is translated as CASRPGQGTEAFF. The gene calls are TRBV5-1 and TRBJ1-1, with 8 bases aligning to TRBD1. From germline, CDR1 is SGHRS and CDR2 YFSETQ. The CDR3 loop spans 13 amino acids. The V gene end was trimmed by 5 bases and the J gene end by 5 bases; junction bases not matched to a gene: 5.